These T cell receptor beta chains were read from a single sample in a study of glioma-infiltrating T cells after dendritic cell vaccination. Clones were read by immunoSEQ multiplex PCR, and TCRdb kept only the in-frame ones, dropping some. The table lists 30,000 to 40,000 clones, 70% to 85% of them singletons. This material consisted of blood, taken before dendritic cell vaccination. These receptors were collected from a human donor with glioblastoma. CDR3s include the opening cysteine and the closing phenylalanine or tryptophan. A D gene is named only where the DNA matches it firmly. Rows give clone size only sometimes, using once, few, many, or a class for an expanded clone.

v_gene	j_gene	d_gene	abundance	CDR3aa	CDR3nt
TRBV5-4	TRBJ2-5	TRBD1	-	CASSIQGGREYF	TGTGCCAGCAGCATACAGGGGGGACGGGAGTACTTC
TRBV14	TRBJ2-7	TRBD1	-	CASSQVQAGGFYEQYF	TGTGCCAGCAGCCAAGTGCAGGCAGGGGGCTTCTACGAGCAGTACTTC
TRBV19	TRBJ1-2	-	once	CASTPLEGGNYGYTF	TGTGCCAGTACCCCCTTGGAAGGGGGTAACTATGGCTACACCTTC
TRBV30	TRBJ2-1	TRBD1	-	CAWSVRGLSYNEQFF	TGTGCCTGGAGTGTGAGGGGGCTTTCCTACAATGAGCAGTTCTTC
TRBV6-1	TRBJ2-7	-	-	CASSGRGRSYEQYF	TGTGCCAGCAGTGGGCGGGGGCGCTCCTACGAGCAGTACTTC
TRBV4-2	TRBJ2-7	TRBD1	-	CASSQGRTGAYEQYF	TGTGCCAGCAGCCAGGGACGGACAGGAGCCTACGAGCAGTACTTC
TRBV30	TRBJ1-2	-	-	CAWSVGGSLTHYTF	TGTGCCTGGAGTGTTGGCGGGAGTCTCACCCACTACACCTTC
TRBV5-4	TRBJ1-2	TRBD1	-	CASSLWDRNYGYTF	TGTGCCAGCAGCTTGTGGGACAGGAACTATGGCTACACCTTC
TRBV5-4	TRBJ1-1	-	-	CASSLWGLRDEAFF	TGTGCCAGCAGCTTGTGGGGGCTAAGGGATGAAGCTTTCTTT
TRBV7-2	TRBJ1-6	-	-	CASSPEGSIDSPLHF	TGTGCCAGCAGCCCCGAGGGTTCTATAGATTCACCCCTCCACTTT
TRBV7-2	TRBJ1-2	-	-	CASSLALGQNWGGYTF	TGTGCCAGCAGCTTAGCGCTGGGGCAAAACTGGGGTGGCTACACCTTC
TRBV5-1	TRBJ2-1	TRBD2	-	CASSSEPGLAGGNEQFF	TGCGCCAGCAGCTCGGAACCGGGACTAGCGGGGGGGAATGAGCAGTTCTTC
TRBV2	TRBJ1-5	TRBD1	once	CASSGIRDRGNSNQPQHF	TGTGCCAGCAGTGGAATAAGGGACAGGGGGAATAGCAATCAGCCCCAGCATTTT
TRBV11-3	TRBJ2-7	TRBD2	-	CASSHPTGGYEQYF	TGTGCCAGCAGCCACCCTACGGGAGGGTACGAGCAGTACTTC